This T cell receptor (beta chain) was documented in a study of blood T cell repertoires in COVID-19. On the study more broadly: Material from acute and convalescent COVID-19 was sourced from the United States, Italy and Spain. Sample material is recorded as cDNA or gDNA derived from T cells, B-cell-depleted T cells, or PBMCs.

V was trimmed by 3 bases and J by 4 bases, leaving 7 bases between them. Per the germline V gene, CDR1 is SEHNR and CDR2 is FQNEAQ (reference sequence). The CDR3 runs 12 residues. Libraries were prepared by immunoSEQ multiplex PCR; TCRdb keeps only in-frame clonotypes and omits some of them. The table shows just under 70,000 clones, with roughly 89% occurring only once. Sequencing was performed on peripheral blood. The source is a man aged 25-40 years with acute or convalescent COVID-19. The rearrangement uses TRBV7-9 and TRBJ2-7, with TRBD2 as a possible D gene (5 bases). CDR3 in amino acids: CASSLSGYEQYF. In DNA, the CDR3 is TGTGCCAGCAGCTTGTCGGGATACGAGCAGTACTTC.